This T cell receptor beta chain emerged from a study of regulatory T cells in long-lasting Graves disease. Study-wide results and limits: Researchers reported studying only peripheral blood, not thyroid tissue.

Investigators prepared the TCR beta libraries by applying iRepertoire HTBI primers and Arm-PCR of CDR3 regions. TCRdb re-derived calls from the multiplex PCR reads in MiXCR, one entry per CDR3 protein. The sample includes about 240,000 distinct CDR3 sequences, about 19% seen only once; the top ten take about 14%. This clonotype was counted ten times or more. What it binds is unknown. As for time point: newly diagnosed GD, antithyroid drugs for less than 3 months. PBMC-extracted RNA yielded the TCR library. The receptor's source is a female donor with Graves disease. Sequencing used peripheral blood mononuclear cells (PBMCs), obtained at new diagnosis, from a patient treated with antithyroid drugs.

CDR3 bases: TGTGCCAGCAGCTTAAGCGGGGGGACACAAGAGACCCAGTACTTC. It specifies CASSLSGGTQETQYF. The rearrangement joins TRBV7-8 to TRBJ2-5; 9 nucleotides agree with TRBD2. The CDR3 runs to 15 residues. V was pared by 2 bases and J by 2 bases, with 3 bases of the junction left unmatched. The germline CDR1 and CDR2 sequences are SGHVS and FQNEAQ.